This is a list of T cell receptor beta chains from one sample in a study of T cell clonotyping in hematopoietic cell transplantation. Sequencing used immunoSEQ multiplex PCR; TCRdb keeps in-frame clones, though not all of them. The sample consists of almost 8,500 clones, 70% to 90% of them appearing once. The starting material was peripheral blood mononuclear cells, obtained at the time of graft-versus-host disease after allogeneic stem cell transplant. All receptors derive from a male patient in his sixties or seventies who had an allogeneic stem cell transplant from a related donor, so the T cells may come from the graft donor. Some clones in this sample may be carry-over from other donors' samples. CDR3s include the opening cysteine and the closing phenylalanine or tryptophan. The D gene is left open where the match is weak. Clone size is given for some rows only: seen once, a few or many times, or a class if the clone is expanded.

TRBV6-1	TRBJ1-1	13	NA	NA	TGTGCCAGCAGTGAAGCGCTGAACACTGAAGCTTTCTTT	CASSEALNTEAFF
TRBV6-5	TRBJ2-1	15	NA	NA	TGTGCCAGCAGTTACTCTCCGGCAGGGTACAATGAGCAGTTCTTC	CASSYSPAGYNEQFF
TRBV5-4	TRBJ2-4	13	NA	NA	TGTGCCAGCAGCTTGGACCCCCAAAACATTCAGTACTTC	CASSLDPQNIQYF
TRBV7-9	TRBJ1-4	12	NA	NA	TGTGCCAGCAGGGAAGGCGATGAAAAACTGTTTTTT	CASREGDEKLFF
TRBV6-1	TRBJ1-5	12	NA	NA	TGTGCCAGCGGGGGGGCCAATCAGCCCCAGCATTTT	CASGGANQPQHF
TRBV5-1	TRBJ2-5	12	NA	NA	TGCGCCAGCAGCTTGGTGACGGAGACCCAGTACTTC	CASSLVTETQYF
TRBV28	TRBJ2-5	15	NA	once	TGTGCCAGCACCCCCCGGGGGCGACTCCAAGAGACCCAGTACTTC	CASTPRGRLQETQYF
TRBV6-4	TRBJ1-5	13	NA	large	TGTGCCAGCAGTCCTGAACCTGGGCAGCCCCAGCATTTT	CASSPEPGQPQHF
TRBV27	TRBJ1-6	14	TRBD1	NA	TGTGCCAGCAGCAACAGGGGGCGGAATTCACCCCTCCACTTT	CASSNRGRNSPLHF
TRBV9	TRBJ1-2	14	NA	NA	TGTGCCAGCAGCTCGGGATTTACAAACTATGGCTACACCTTC	CASSSGFTNYGYTF
TRBV28	TRBJ1-1	14	NA	NA	TGTGCCAGCAGTTTAGTGGGACGGAACACTGAAGCTTTCTTT	CASSLVGRNTEAFF
TRBV4-3	TRBJ2-3	20	TRBD2	NA	TGCGCCAGCAGCCAAGATCGGGCTAGCGGGGAGTACATCCGACGAGATACGCAGTATTTT	CASSQDRASGEYIRRDTQYF
TRBV6-5	TRBJ1-4	15	TRBD1	NA	TGTGCCAGCAGTTACTCGACAGGGGGTAATGAAAAACTGTTTTTT	CASSYSTGGNEKLFF
TRBV28	TRBJ1-5	16	NA	NA	TGTGCCAGCAGTTTGGCCCAGGGGCAAAGCAATCAGCCCCAGCATTTT	CASSLAQGQSNQPQHF
TRBV10-2	TRBJ1-2	14	NA	NA	TGCGCCAGCAGTGAGCATGGGACCAACTATGGCTACACCTTC	CASSEHGTNYGYTF
TRBV5-1	TRBJ1-2	14	TRBD1	NA	TGCGCCAGCAGCTTGGCTGGGACAGGGTACGGCTACACCTTC	CASSLAGTGYGYTF
TRBV19	TRBJ2-1	14	TRBD2	NA	TGTGCCAGTAGTATCAGCGGGGGGGCCAATGAGCAGTTCTTC	CASSISGGANEQFF
TRBV4-2	TRBJ1-2	15	NA	few	TGTGCCAGCAGCCGGAACCAAGACGAGAGCCATGGCTACACCTTC	CASSRNQDESHGYTF
TRBV7-3	TRBJ2-5	13	NA	NA	TGTGCCAGCTCCCGGGGTGGTCAAGAGACCCAGTACTTC	CASSRGGQETQYF
TRBV4-1	TRBJ1-4	16	NA	once	TGCGCCAGCAGCCAAGTTCGACAGAAACCTAATGAAAAACTGTTTTTT	CASSQVRQKPNEKLFF
TRBV7-9	TRBJ1-2	15	NA	NA	TGTGCCAGCAGCCCCCCTGGGGGGGCCGGCTATGGCTACACCTTC	CASSPPGGAGYGYTF
TRBV25-1	TRBJ1-6	16	TRBD1	NA	TGTGCCAGTTCTCGAGGGGGCAGGGGGCCCACCTCACCCCTCCACTTT	CASSRGGRGPTSPLHF
TRBV5-8	TRBJ2-5	15	TRBD1	NA	TGTGCCAGCAGCTCGGGACAGCCCCTACAAGAGACCCAGTACTTC	CASSSGQPLQETQYF
TRBV5-1	TRBJ2-3	15	NA	NA	TGCGCCAGCAGCTTGGACGTGCACAACACAGATACGCAGTATTTT	CASSLDVHNTDTQYF
TRBV7-8	TRBJ2-2	10	NA	NA	TGTGCAGTGGGACCCGGGGAGCTGTTTTTT	CAVGPGELFF
TRBV7-2	TRBJ2-3	12	NA	NA	TGTGCCAGCACCTTTGGCACAGATACGCAGTATTTT	CASTFGTDTQYF
TRBV4-1	TRBJ1-4	16	TRBD1	NA	TGCGCCAGCAGCCAACCATTCAGGGGGCGGGATGAAAAACTGTTTTTT	CASSQPFRGRDEKLFF
TRBV5-1	TRBJ1-4	14	NA	NA	TGCGCCAGCACCTTTGGGACAACTAATGAAAAACTGTTTTTT	CASTFGTTNEKLFF
TRBV18	TRBJ1-3	14	NA	NA	TGTGCCAGCTCACCAAACAGCATTGGAAACACCATATATTTT	CASSPNSIGNTIYF
TRBV7-9	TRBJ2-7	11	NA	NA	TGTGCCAGCAGCACTGGGTACGAGCAGTACTTC	CASSTGYEQYF
TRBV7-3	TRBJ2-1	14	TRBD2	NA	TGTGCCAGCAGCCCCGGGACTAGCTACAATGAGCAGTTCTTC	CASSPGTSYNEQFF
TRBV7-9	TRBJ1-1	14	NA	NA	TGTGCCAGCAGCTTGATGAGTGGGAACACTGAAGCTTTCTTT	CASSLMSGNTEAFF
TRBV5-4	TRBJ1-2	13	NA	NA	TGTGCCAGCAGCTTAAGGGTTCCCTATGGCTACACCTTC	CASSLRVPYGYTF
TRBV28	TRBJ1-2	15	TRBD1	NA	TGTGCCAGCGGACGGGACAGGGGCCCTAACTATGGCTACACCTTC	CASGRDRGPNYGYTF
TRBV7-9	TRBJ2-2	17	NA	NA	TGTGCCAGCAGCCCCCCACTAGCTAACAGAAACACCGGGGAGCTGTTTTTT	CASSPPLANRNTGELFF
TRBV6-5	TRBJ1-3	14	NA	once	TGTGCCAGCAGTTACTCCTCAGTATTAAACACCATATATTTT	CASSYSSVLNTIYF
TRBV7-3	TRBJ1-2	17	TRBD1	NA	TGTGCCAGCAGCTTAACCGGGACAGGGGAAGGGGGCTATGGCTACACCTTC	CASSLTGTGEGGYGYTF
TRBV19	TRBJ2-2	16	NA	NA	TGTGCCAGTAGGCATCCCCGGGGACCTAACACCGGGGAGCTGTTTTTT	CASRHPRGPNTGELFF
TRBV2	TRBJ2-3	15	TRBD2	NA	TGTGCCAGCAGGGGTACTAGCGGTCTCGGAGATACGCAGTATTTT	CASRGTSGLGDTQYF
TRBV4-2	TRBJ2-1	16	NA	NA	TGTGCCAGCAGCTCAGGACTGGGGAGCTCCTACAATGAGCAGTTCTTC	CASSSGLGSSYNEQFF